This entry lists 9 T cell receptor beta chains sequenced from one sample in a study of T cell responses to AZD1222 COVID-19 vaccine (dated by TCRdb to the early 2020s). The label giving this sample's time point can be read as: baseline before first vaccination. Library generation was performed with the immunoSEQ multiplex PCR assay. In TCRdb, the immuneACCESS table is reduced to in-frame sequences with V and J assigned. These tables do not hold every clone; where another copy was compared, an unresolved V gene accounts for under half, and the others remain unexplained. In this sample the table shows about 150,000 clones, 85% to 95% of which occur a single time. The biggest ten clones account for 1.3% to 1.5% of the sample. The material sequenced was peripheral blood, taken on day 0 of AZD1222 vaccination. The source is an adult in good health.

V usage is TRBV5-6 and J usage is TRBJ2-4; D uncertain. The CDR3 loop spans 13 amino acids. V was pared by 4 bases and J by 7 bases, with 12 bases between. Germline lookup yields CDR1 SGHDT and CDR2 YYEEEE. CDR3 amino acids: CASSPYGFNIQYF. The CDR3, as DNA: TGTGCCAGCAGCCCTTATGGATTTAACATTCAGTACTTC.

J is TRBJ1-5 and V is TRBV7-2; no clear D. This CDR3 is built from 14 residues. CDR1 and CDR2 from the germline V gene are SGHTA and FQGNSA. Trimming removed 1 base at V and 4 bases at J, with 8 bases between. This CDR3 is CASSLGIRNQPQHF. The DNA of the CDR3 is TGTGCCAGCAGCTTAGGGATCAGGAATCAGCCCCAGCATTTT.

V usage is TRBV27 and J usage is TRBJ2-7; possibly TRBD2 for D (5 bases). V gave up 2 bases and J gave up 2 bases, with 7 bases separating them. This CDR3 is 13 amino acids long. CDR1 and CDR2 (germline): MNHEY, SMNVEV (reference sequence). The CDR3 reads CASSLEGTYEQYF. CDR3 nucleotide sequence: TGTGCCAGCAGTTTAGAGGGAACCTACGAGCAGTACTTC.

The chain links TRBV20-1 to TRBJ1-5; D possibly corresponds to TRBD1 (5 bases). This CDR3 is 14 amino acids long. Trimming pared 3 bases from V and 4 bases from J, leaving 13 bases between. Germline V gives CDR1 DFQATT, CDR2 SNEGSKA (reference sequence). DNA of the CDR3: TGCAGTGCTAGTAAGGGGACCGCGAATCAGCCCCAGCATTTT. This sequence encodes CSASKGTANQPQHF.

The CDR3 DNA is TGTGCCATCAGGGCCGTTGAGGCCTATGGCTACACCTTC. Residues: CAIRAVEAYGYTF. The V gene is TRBV10-3, the J gene TRBJ1-2, with unresolved D. Trimming pared 6 bases from V and 4 bases from J, leaving 12 bases between. Germline assignment: CDR1 ENHRY and CDR2 SYGVKD. The CDR3 has 13 residues.

The chain uses TRBV6-5 and TRBJ1-2, with TRBD1 identical over 12 bases. V dropped 6 bases and J dropped 4; count of bases not matched to a gene: 3. This CDR3 contains 14 residues. Germline CDR1 is MNHEY and CDR2 is SVGAGI. DNA for the CDR3: TGTGCCAGCAGGGGGACAGGGGGCGTCTATGGCTACACCTTC. Protein: CASRGTGGVYGYTF.

The chain joins TRBV2 to TRBJ1-1; D is unclear. Germline V gives CDR1 SNHLY, CDR2 FYNNEI. The V and J ends lost 4 bases and 3 bases respectively, with 12 bases between them. This CDR3 has 14 residues. The DNA of the CDR3 is TGTGCCAGCAGTGGGGTCGGGCCCTACACTGAAGCTTTCTTT. Encoded protein: CASSGVGPYTEAFF.

This chain links TRBV7-2 with TRBJ2-1; no reliable D call. There are 11 residues in the CDR3. The ends were cut back, 2 bases at V and 8 bases at J, with 4 bases in the middle. In germline, CDR1 is SGHTA, CDR2 FQGNSA. CDR3 sequence reads: CASSLRYEQFF. The CDR3, as DNA: TGTGCCAGCAGCTTACGTTATGAGCAGTTCTTC. The full variable domain, in which reference TRBV7-2 and TRBJ2-1 provide the parts outside the CDR3, is GAGVSQSPSNKVTEKGKDVELRCDPISGHTALYWYRQSLGQGLEFLIYFQGNSAPDKSGLPSDRFSAERTGGSVSTLTIQRTQQEDSAVYLCASSLRYEQFFGPGTRLTVL.

V is TRBV21-1 and J is TRBJ1-6. TRBV21-1 corresponds to a pseudogene. The CDR3 is 21 amino acids. The CDR3 is CASSKEGERALEGSYNSPLHF. The CDR3 DNA follows: TGTGCCAGCAGCAAAGAAGGAGAAAGGGCCCTCGAGGGCTCCTATAATTCACCCCTCCACTTT.